A single sample is the source of the 2 T cell receptor beta chains below, sequenced in a study of T cell repertoires in cytomegalovirus infection. TCRdb independently ran MiXCR on the reads; one entry per CDR3 protein. The sample yields hundreds of thousands of distinct CDR3 sequences, 25% to 35% seen once. The antigens for these receptors are not known. Material: cultured PBMCs, obtained from culture after CMV antigen stimulation. Receptors originate from a human donor in good health (CMV status not recorded). Some clones in this sample may be carry-over from other donors' samples.

The sample holds a few counts of this clonotype. V is TRBV27 and J is TRBJ1-6; tentative D call: TRBD1 (5 bases). Trimming pared 0 bases from V and 6 bases from J, leaving 9 bases between. The germline V gene encodes CDR1 MNHEY and CDR2 SMNVEV (reference sequence). The CDR3 is 15 amino acids. In nucleotides, the CDR3 is TGTGCCAGCAGTTTATCCCGAGGGGTTAATTCACCCCTCCACTTT. Its translation: CASSLSRGVNSPLHF.

The chain uses TRBV11-2 and TRBJ1-1, with D possibly TRBD1 on 6 matching bases. The CDR3 has 15 amino acids. CDR1 SGHAT and CDR2 FQNNGV come from the germline V gene. The V and J ends lost 0 bases and 7 bases respectively, with 15 bases between them. The CDR3 sequence is CASSLDRGGGREAFF. CDR3 coding DNA: TGTGCCAGCAGCTTAGATCGGGGCGGGGGGCGTGAAGCTTTCTTT. Full variable domain (missing parts from reference TRBV11-2 and TRBJ1-1): EAGVAQSPRYKIIEKRQSVAFWCNPISGHATLYWYQQILGQGPKLLIQFQNNGVVDDSQLPKDRFSAERLKGVDSTLKIQPAKLEDSAVYLCASSLDRGGGREAFFGQGTRLTVV.